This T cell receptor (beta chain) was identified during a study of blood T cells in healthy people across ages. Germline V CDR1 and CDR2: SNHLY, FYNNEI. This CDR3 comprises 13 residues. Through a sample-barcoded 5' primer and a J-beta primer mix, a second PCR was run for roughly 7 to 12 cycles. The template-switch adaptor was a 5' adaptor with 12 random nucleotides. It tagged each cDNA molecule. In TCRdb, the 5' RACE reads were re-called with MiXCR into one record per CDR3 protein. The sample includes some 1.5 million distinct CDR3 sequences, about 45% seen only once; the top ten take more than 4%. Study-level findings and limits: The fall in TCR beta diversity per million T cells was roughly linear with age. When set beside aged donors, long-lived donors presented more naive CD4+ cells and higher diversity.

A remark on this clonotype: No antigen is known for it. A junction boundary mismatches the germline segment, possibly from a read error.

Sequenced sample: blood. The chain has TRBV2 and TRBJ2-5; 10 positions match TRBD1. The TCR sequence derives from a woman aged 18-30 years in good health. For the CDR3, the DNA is TGTACCAGCATAGACAGGGGGCGAGAGACCCAGTACTTC. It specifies CTSIDRGRETQYF.